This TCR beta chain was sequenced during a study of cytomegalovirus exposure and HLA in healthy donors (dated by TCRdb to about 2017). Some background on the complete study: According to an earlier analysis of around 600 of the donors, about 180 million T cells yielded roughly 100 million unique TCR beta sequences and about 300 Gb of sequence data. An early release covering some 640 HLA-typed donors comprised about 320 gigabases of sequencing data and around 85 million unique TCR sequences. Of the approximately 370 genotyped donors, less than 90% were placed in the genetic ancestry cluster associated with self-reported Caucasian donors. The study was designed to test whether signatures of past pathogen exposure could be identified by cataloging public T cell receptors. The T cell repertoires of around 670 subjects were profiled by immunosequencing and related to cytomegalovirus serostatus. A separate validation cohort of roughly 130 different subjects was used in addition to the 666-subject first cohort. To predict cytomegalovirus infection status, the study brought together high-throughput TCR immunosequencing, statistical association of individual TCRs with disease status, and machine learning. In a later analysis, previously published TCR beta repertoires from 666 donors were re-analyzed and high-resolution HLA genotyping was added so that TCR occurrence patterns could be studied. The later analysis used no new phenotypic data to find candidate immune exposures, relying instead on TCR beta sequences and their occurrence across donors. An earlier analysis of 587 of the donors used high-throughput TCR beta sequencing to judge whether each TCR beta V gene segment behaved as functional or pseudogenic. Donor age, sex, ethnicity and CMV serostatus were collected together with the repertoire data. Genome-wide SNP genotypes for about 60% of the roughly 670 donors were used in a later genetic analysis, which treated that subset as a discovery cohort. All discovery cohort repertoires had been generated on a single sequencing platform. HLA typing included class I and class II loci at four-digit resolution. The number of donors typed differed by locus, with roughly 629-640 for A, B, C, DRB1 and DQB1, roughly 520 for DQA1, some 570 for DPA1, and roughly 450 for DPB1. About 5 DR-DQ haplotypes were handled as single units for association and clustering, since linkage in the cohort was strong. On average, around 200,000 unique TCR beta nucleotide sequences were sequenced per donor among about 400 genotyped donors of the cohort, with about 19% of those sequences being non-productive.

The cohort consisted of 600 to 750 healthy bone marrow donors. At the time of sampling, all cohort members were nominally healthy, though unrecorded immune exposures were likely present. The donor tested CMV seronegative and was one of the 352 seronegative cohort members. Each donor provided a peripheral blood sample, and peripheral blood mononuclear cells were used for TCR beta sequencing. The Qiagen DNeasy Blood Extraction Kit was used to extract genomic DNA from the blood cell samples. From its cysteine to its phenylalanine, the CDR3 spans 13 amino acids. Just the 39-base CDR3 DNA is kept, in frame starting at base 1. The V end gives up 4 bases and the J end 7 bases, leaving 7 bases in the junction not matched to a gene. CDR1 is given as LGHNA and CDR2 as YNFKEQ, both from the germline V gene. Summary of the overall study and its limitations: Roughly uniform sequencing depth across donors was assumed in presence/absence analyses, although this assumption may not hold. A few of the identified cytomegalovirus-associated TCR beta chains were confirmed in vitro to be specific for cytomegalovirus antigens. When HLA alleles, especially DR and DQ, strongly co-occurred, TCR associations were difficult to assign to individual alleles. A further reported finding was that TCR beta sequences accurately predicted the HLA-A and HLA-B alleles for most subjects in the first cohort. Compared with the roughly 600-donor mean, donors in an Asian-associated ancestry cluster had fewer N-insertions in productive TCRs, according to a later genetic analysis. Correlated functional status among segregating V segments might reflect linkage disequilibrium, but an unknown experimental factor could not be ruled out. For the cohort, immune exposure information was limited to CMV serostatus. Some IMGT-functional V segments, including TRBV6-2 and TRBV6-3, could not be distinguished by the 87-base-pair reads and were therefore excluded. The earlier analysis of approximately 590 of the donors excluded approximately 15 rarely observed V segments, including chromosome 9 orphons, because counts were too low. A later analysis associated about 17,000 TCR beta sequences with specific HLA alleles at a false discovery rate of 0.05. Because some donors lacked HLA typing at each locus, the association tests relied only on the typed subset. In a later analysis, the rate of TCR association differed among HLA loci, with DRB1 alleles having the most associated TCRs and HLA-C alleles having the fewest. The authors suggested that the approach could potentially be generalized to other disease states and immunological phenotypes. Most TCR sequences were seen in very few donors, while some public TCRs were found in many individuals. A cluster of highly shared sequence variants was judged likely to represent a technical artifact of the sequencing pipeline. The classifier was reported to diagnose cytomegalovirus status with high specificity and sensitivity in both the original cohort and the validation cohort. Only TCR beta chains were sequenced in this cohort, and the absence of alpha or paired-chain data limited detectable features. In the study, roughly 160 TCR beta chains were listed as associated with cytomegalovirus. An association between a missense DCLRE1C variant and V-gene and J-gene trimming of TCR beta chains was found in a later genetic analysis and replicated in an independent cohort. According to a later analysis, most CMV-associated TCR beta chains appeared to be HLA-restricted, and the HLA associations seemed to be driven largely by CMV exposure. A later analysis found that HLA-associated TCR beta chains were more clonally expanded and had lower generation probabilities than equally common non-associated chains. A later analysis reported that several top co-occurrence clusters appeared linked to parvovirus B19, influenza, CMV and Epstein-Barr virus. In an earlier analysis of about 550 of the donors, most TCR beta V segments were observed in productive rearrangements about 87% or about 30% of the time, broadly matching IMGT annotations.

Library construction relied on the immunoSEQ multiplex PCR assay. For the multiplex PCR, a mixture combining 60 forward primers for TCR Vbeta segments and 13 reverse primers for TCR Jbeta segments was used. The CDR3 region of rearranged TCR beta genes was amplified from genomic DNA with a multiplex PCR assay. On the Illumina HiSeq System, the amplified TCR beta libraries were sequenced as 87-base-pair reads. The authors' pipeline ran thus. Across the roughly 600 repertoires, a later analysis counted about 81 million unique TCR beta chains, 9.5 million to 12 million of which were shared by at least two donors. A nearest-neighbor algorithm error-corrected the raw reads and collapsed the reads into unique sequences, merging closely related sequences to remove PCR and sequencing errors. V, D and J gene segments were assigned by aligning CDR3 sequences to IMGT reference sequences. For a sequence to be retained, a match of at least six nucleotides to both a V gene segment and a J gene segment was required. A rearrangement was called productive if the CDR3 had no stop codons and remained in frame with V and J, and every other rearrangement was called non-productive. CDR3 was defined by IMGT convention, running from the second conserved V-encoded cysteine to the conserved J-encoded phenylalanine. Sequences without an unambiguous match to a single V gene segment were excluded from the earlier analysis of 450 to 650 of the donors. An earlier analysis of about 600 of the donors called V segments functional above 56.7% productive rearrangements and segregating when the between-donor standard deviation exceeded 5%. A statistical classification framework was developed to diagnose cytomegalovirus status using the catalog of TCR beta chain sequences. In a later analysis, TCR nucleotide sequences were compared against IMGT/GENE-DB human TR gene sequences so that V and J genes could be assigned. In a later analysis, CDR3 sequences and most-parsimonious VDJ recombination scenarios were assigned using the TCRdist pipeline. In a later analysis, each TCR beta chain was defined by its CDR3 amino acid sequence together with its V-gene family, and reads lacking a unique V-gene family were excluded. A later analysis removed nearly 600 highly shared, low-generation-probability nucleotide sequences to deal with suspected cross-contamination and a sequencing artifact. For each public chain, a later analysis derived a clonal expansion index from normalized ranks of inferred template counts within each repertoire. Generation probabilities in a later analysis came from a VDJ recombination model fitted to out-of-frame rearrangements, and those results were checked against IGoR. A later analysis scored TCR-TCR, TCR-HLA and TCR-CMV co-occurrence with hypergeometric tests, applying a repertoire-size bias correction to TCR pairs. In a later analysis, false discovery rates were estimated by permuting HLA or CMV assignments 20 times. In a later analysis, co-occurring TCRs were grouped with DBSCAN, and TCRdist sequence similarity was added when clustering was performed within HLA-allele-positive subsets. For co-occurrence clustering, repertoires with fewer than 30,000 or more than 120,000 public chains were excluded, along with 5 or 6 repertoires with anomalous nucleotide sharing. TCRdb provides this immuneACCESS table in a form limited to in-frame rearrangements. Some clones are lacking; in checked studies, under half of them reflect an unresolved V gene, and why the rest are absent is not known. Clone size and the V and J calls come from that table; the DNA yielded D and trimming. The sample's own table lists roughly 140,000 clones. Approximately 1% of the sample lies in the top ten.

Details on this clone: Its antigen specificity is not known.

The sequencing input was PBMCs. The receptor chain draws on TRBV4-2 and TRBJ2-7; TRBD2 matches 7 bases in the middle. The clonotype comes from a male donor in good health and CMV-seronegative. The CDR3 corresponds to CASSRTRREEQYF. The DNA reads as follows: TGTGCCAGCAGCCGTACCCGGCGGGAGGAGCAGTACTTC.